These 11 T cell receptor beta chains originate from one sample sequenced in a study of cytomegalovirus exposure and HLA in healthy donors. Data came from immunoSEQ multiplex PCR; TCRdb stores just in-frame clones and leaves some out. The sample yields about 62,000 clones, approximately 95% seen once. Sample: PBMCs. These receptors originate from a woman aged 18-29 years in good health and CMV-seropositive.

The V call is TRBV5-1, the J call TRBJ1-1; no clear D. Germline loops: CDR1 SGHRS, CDR2 YFSETQ. The V gene lost 6 bases and the J gene lost 9 bases, with 9 bases spanning the gap. The CDR3 has 10 amino acids. Here the CDR3 DNA reads TGCGCCAGCAAGGGAGAGAAAGCTTTCTTT. Its protein product is CASKGEKAFF.

This chain joins TRBV6-5 and TRBJ1-2; 9 positions agree with TRBD1. Trimming cost V 2 bases and J 5 bases; bases outside gene matches: 3. Germline values: CDR1 MNHEY, CDR2 SVGAGI. The CDR3 extends over 14 amino acids. The CDR3 spells CASSYGTGRYGYTF. As DNA, the CDR3 is TGTGCCAGCAGTTACGGGACAGGGAGATATGGCTACACCTTC.

The chain has TRBV19 and TRBJ2-1; D not resolved. This CDR3 is 16 amino acids long. Trimming left V 1 base short and J 4 bases short, with 14 bases between. The germline CDR1 and CDR2 sequences are LNHDA and SQIVND (reference sequence). CDR3 sequence: CASSIATIPGYNEQFF. The CDR3 nucleotides are TGTGCCAGTAGTATAGCCACCATCCCGGGTTACAATGAGCAGTTCTTC.

This chain links TRBV4-2 with TRBJ2-7; 7 bases agree with TRBD2. The CDR3 has 15 amino acids. Germline CDR1 is LGHNA and CDR2 is YNFKEQ. Trimming removed 0 bases from V and 4 bases from J; junction bases left unmatched: 6. Here the CDR3 DNA reads TGTGCCAGCAGCCAAGACGGCGGGAGTCTATACGAGCAGTACTTC. Protein product: CASSQDGGSLYEQYF.

The chain joins TRBV30 to TRBJ1-2; 8 bases match TRBD1. From germline, CDR1 is GTSNPN and CDR2 SVGIG (reference sequence). CDR3 length: 14 residues. Germline trimming cut 0 bases from V and 8 bases from J; bases unmatched to any gene: 8. The CDR3 sequence is CAWSVTRDRRGYTF. CDR3 nucleotide sequence: TGTGCCTGGAGTGTGACCAGGGACAGGCGGGGCTACACCTTC.

The chain joins TRBV5-4 to TRBJ2-7, with TRBD1 matching over 8 bases. V trimming: 2 bases; J trimming: 0 bases; junction bases outside the gene matches: 4. This CDR3 spans 15 amino acids. In germline, CDR1 is SGHNT, CDR2 YYREEE (reference sequence). The CDR3 spells CASSFGTGASYEQYF. The CDR3 region has the DNA TGTGCCAGCAGCTTCGGGACAGGAGCCTCCTACGAGCAGTACTTC.

The chain uses TRBV6-6 and TRBJ1-5; D call uncertain. Germline V gene sequence: CDR1 MNHNY, CDR2 SVGAGI (reference sequence). V was pared by 6 bases and J by 4 bases, with 7 bases between. The CDR3 sequence is 12 residues long. CDR3 residues: CASSSPNQPQHF. The CDR3 DNA reads as TGTGCCAGCAGCTCTCCGAATCAGCCCCAGCATTTT.

The gene calls are TRBV5-1 and TRBJ2-7, with D tentatively TRBD1 (5 bases). V was trimmed by 7 bases and J by 3 bases, leaving 8 bases between them. CDR1 is SGHRS, CDR2 YFSETQ, per germline. CDR3 length: 11 residues. The CDR3 DNA follows: TGCGCCAGCCGGCAGGGCTACGAGCAGTACTTC. Its protein is CASRQGYEQYF.

The CDR3 loop reads CASSQGDTTGQPQHF. For the CDR3, the DNA is TGTGCCAGCAGCCAAGGTGACACAACAGGTCAGCCCCAGCATTTT. The V and J genes are TRBV4-2 and TRBJ1-5; D perhaps matches TRBD1 (5 bases). The germline V gene encodes CDR1 LGHNA and CDR2 YNFKEQ. This CDR3 comprises 15 residues. V lost 1 base, J lost 6 bases, and 13 bases lay in between.

The rearrangement uses TRBV11-2 and TRBJ2-7, with D maybe TRBD1 (5 bases). Germline V lookup: CDR1 SGHAT, CDR2 FQNNGV. The CDR3 spans 13 residues. Trimming took 1 base from V and 1 from J, leaving 5 bases between them. DNA of the CDR3: TGTGCCAGCAGCTTAGCAGGGTCCTACGAGCAGTACTTC. This translates into CASSLAGSYEQYF.

This sequence joins TRBV5-1 and TRBJ2-7, with 7 bases aligning to TRBD1. The trim removed 7 bases at V and 4 bases at J, leaving 5 bases unmatched. The CDR3 sequence is 12 residues long. The germline V gene encodes CDR1 SGHRS and CDR2 YFSETQ. CDR3 protein: CASSPGGYEQYF. CDR3 in DNA: TGCGCCAGCTCGCCAGGGGGTTACGAGCAGTACTTC.